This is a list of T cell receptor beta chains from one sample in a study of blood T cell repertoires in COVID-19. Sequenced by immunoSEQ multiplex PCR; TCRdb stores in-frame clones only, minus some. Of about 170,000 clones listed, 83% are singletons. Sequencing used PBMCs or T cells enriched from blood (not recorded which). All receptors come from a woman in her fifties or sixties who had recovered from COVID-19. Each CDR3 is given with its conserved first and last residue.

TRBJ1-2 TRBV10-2 CASGDSLSYGYTF
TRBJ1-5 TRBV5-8 CASSPETGALNQPQHF
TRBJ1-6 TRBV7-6 CASSSDRSLSPLHF
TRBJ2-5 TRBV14 CASSPSYRGRQETQYF
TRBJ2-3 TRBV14 CASSQDGGHTQYF
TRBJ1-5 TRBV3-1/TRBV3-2 CASSQSWRTQPQHF
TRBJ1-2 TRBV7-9 CASSSGQRPYTF
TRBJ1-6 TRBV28 CASRVGMGSPLHF
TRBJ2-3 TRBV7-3 CASGTGTDTQYF
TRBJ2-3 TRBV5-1 CASSLADYGGTTSTDTQYF
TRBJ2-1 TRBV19 CASRSRQDQTYNEQFF
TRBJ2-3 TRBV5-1 CASSIRDSSTDTQYF
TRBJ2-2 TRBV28 CASSSTGLAPGELFF
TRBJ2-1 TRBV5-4 CASSSGGNTPNEQFF
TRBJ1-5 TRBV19 CASSIVEGKIGWGNQPQHF
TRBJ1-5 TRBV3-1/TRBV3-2 CASSQGLLGNQPQHF
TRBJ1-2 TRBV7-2 CASSALSYRVYGYTF
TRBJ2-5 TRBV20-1 CSASDEGFQETQYF
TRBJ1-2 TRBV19 CASSTGSSNYGYTF
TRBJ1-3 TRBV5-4 CASSLNGGGPGNTIYF
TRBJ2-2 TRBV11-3 CASSPRTSGRSRELFF
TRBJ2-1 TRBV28 CASSFRGFPYNEQFF
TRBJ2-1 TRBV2 CASRKRQYNPGNEQFF
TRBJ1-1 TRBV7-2 CASSLEGTVNTEAFF
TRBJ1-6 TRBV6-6 CASWGTANSPLHF
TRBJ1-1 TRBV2 CASSERTEAFF
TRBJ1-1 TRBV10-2 CASRGPGQGGTEAFF
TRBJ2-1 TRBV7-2 CASSLDPGNEQFF
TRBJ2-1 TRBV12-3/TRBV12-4 CASSLTRDNEQFF
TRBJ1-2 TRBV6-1 CASSDGTDTF
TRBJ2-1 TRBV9 CASSVDSGSLNSPAEQFF
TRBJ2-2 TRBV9 CATRTGTTGELFF
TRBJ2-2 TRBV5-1 CASSLEARGFSNTGELFF
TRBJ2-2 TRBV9 CASRTGTGGSNTGELFF
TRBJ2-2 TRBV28 CASSLYRSSGGAGELFF
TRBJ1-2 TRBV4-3 CASSQKQGAGGYTF
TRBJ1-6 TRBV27 CASRGDRGTYSPLHF
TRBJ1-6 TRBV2 CASRAGKGSPLHF
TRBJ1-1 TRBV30 CAWSVRVGTEAFF
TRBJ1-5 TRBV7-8 CASSPGQSEGQPQHF
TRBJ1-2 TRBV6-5 CASSYQGWDYGYTF
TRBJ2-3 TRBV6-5 CASSYAAAGYTDTQYF
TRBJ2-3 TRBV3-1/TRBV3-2 CASSETISSGSTDTQYF
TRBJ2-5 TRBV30 CAWSGRGWETQYF
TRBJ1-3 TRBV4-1 CASSHRSQGTGNTIYF
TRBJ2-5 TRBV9 CASSVGDLAGGGSGTQYF
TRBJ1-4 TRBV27 CASTQAGIEKLFF
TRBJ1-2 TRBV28 CASSTLGGVDYGYTF
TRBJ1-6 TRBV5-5 CASSSRALDRVDSPLHF
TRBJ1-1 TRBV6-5 CASRGGAEAFF
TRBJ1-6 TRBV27 CASSLSLLSSYNSPLHF
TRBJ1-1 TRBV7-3 CASSFRPAGEAFF
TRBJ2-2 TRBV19 CASSASGRLVYTGELFF
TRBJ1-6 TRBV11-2 CASSLDANSPLHF
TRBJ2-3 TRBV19 CASSDPRGGGTDTQYF
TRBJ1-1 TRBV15 CATSQRSNTEAFF
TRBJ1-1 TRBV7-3 CASSLNRGTEAFF
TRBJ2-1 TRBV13 CASSSRLAGAGEQFF
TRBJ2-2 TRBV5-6 CASSLDGGNTGELFF
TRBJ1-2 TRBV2 CASTEVYGYTF